The 11 T cell receptor beta chains below all came from one sample that was sequenced in a study of T cell responses to AZD1222 COVID-19 vaccine. Only in-frame clones appear in the TCRdb table, and some are missing; sequencing was by immunoSEQ multiplex PCR. The table includes roughly 100,000 clones, about 88% detected once. Material: peripheral blood, obtained 28 days after the second AZD1222 dose. These receptors all stem from an adult who received the AZD1222 COVID-19 vaccine.

V usage is TRBV11-2 and J usage is TRBJ2-3, with 7 bases that match TRBD1. The trim removed 4 bases at V and 8 bases at J, leaving 9 bases unmatched. This CDR3 contains 14 residues. Germline lookup yields CDR1 SGHAT and CDR2 FQNNGV. The CDR3 here is CASSSQTGSGTQYF. In DNA, the CDR3 is TGTGCCAGCAGCTCCCAGACAGGGAGTGGTACGCAGTATTTT.

This clone has only a few counts. The V and J genes are TRBV28 and TRBJ2-7; D unresolved. V shed 1 base and J shed 1 base, with 11 bases lying between them. CDR1 is MDHEN, CDR2 SYDVKM, per germline. This CDR3 has 15 residues. The CDR3 DNA reads as TGTGCCAGCAGTTTATTGGCAGTAGCTTCCTACGAGCAGTACTTC. It yields the protein CASSLLAVASYEQYF. The complete variable domain, with remaining parts taken from reference TRBV28 and TRBJ2-7, reads DVKVTQSSRYLVKRTGEKVFLECVQDMDHENMFWYRQDPGLGLRLIYFSYDVKMKEKGDIPEGYSVSREKKERFSLILESASTNQTSMYLCASSLLAVASYEQYFGPGTRLTVT.

The chain links TRBV27 to TRBJ1-2, with 9 nucleotides matching TRBD1. This CDR3 contains 15 residues. Germline values: CDR1 MNHEY, CDR2 SMNVEV (reference sequence). Trimming cost V 2 bases and J 4 bases; bases outside gene matches: 5. The CDR3 nucleotides are TGTGCCAGCAGTTTACAACAGGGGGCGGGCTATGGCTACACCTTC. It is translated as CASSLQQGAGYGYTF.

This clone was found a few times. The CDR3 region has the DNA TGTGCTAGTGGTTTGATTGGGGGGCGCACTGGAAACACCATATATTTT. Protein: CASGLIGGRTGNTIYF. This sequence joins TRBV12-5 and TRBJ1-3; a possible D gene is TRBD1 (6 bases). Germline V gives CDR1 LGHNT, CDR2 FRNRAP. V was pared by 2 bases and J by 2 bases, with 13 bases between. The CDR3 sequence is 16 residues long.

The rearrangement uses TRBV19 and TRBJ1-3, with D maybe TRBD1 (5 bases). Trimming left V 5 bases short and J 2 bases short, with 10 bases between. Looked up from germline, CDR1 is LNHDA and CDR2 is SQIVND (reference sequence). The CDR3 is 14 residues long. For the CDR3, the DNA is TGTGCCAGTAGTGCCGGGGGAACTGGAAACACCATATATTTT. It specifies CASSAGGTGNTIYF.

The chain carries TRBV25-1 and TRBJ2-3; 9 bases fit TRBD2. Germline V gives CDR1 MGHDK, CDR2 SYGVNS. V lost 6 bases and J lost 3; bases outside the gene matches: 10. The CDR3 has 16 amino acids. In DNA form, the CDR3 reads TGTGCCAGCAGCCTACGGGCGGGGGGGAGTACAGATACGCAGTATTTT. It codes for CASSLRAGGSTDTQYF.

V gene TRBV9 combines with J gene TRBJ2-3; possibly TRBD1 or TRBD2 for D (5 bases each). The germline V gene has CDR1 SGDLS and CDR2 YYNGEE. The CDR3 is 17 amino acids. V lost 3 bases, J lost 3 bases, and 20 bases lay in between. CDR3 nucleotides: TGTGCCAGCAGCGCTGAGGTTGGGTGGGGGATTACAGATACGCAGTATTTT. Its protein is CASSAEVGWGITDTQYF.

CDR3 protein: CASSTTVSSYNEQFF. CDR3 DNA sequence: TGTGCCAGCAGCACGACTGTAAGCTCCTACAATGAGCAGTTCTTC. V and J are TRBV5-4 and TRBJ2-1; D is ambiguous. The germline CDR1 and CDR2 sequences are SGHNT and YYREEE (reference sequence). The CDR3 consists of 15 residues. With 4 bases removed from V and 0 bases from J, the gap between germline ends came to 11 bases. Full variable domain (outside the CDR3, taken from reference TRBV5-4 and TRBJ2-1): ETGVTQSPTHLIKTRGQQVTLRCSSQSGHNTVSWYQQALGQGPQFIFQYYREEENGRGNFPPRFSGLQFPNYSSELNVNALELDDSALYLCASSTTVSSYNEQFFGPGTRLTVL.

The count of this clone is one. The chain couples TRBV29-1 to TRBJ2-1; TRBD2 aligns across 9 bases. V was clipped by 6 bases and J by 7 bases; unmatched bases: 7. The CDR3 has 13 amino acids. Looked up from germline, CDR1 is SQVTM and CDR2 is ANQGSEA. The CDR3 here is CSVAHLAGNEQFF. DNA for the CDR3: TGCAGCGTAGCCCATCTAGCGGGGAATGAGCAGTTCTTC.

The CDR3 loop is CASTTVVWRKTNEKLFF. The CDR3 DNA reads TGTGCCAGCACCACTGTTGTGTGGAGGAAAACTAATGAAAAACTGTTTTTT. The rearrangement links TRBV11-3 to TRBJ1-4; D gene uncertain. Germline CDR1 and CDR2: SGHNT and YENEEA. This CDR3 is built from 17 residues. V gave up 7 bases and J gave up 1 base, with 19 bases separating them.

CDR3 coding DNA: TGTGCCAGCAGCTTGAGCCCTGAGCTCGTGCAGTATTTT. The encoded protein is CASSLSPELVQYF. This chain connects TRBV7-2 to TRBJ2-3; D is undetermined. Trimming pared 3 bases from V and 11 bases from J, leaving 15 bases between. This CDR3 has 13 amino acids. CDR1 and CDR2 (germline): SGHTA, FQGNSA.